The T cell receptor beta chain under discussion was sequenced for a study of T cells in localized non-small cell lung cancer. Looked up from germline, CDR1 is MGHRA and CDR2 is YSYEKL. CDR3 size: 18 residues. V lost 7 bases, J lost 4 bases, and 21 bases stayed unmatched. This clone was counted only a few times. The table came from immunoSEQ multiplex PCR; TCRdb's copy has only in-frame clones and leaves some out. The sample lists tens of thousands of clones, approximately 86% seen once, with roughly 2.5% in the top ten. The origin of this receptor is a man between 40 and 70 years old with stage II lung adenocarcinoma. The sequencing used PBMCs, collected before any cancer treatment. The gene calls are TRBV4-1 and TRBJ1-1; 7 bases agree with TRBD1. The CDR3 DNA sequence: TGCGCCAGCATCCCCACCCCCCAGGGGGTGGGATGGAGCACTGAAGCTTTCTTT. This encodes CASIPTPQGVGWSTEAFF.